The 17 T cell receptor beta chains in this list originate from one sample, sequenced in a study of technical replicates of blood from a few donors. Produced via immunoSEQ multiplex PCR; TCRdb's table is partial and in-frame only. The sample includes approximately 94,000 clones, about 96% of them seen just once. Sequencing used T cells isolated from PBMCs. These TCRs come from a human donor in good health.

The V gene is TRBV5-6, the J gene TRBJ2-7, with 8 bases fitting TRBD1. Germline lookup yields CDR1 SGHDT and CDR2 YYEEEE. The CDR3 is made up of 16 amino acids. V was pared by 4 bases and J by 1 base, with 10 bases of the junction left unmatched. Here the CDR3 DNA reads TGTGCCAGCAGCGTGCGATCAGGGGGCGAGTCCTACGAGCAGTACTTC. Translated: CASSVRSGGESYEQYF. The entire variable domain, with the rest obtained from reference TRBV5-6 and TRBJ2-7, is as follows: DAGVTQSPTHLIKTRGQQVTLRCSPKSGHDTVSWYQQALGQGPQFIFQYYEEEERQRGNFPDRFSGHQFPNYSSELNVNALLLGDSALYLCASSVRSGGESYEQYFGPGTRLTVT.

The CDR3 loop is CASRPGLAGGYNEQFF. The CDR3 DNA reads TGTGCCAGCAGACCCGGACTAGCGGGCGGCTACAATGAGCAGTTCTTC. This chain links TRBV27 with TRBJ2-1; TRBD2 matches at 11 bases. Germline CDR1 reads MNHEY; CDR2 reads SMNVEV (reference sequence). V lost 6 bases to trimming and J lost 3 bases; unmatched junction nucleotides: 7. The CDR3 has 16 amino acids.

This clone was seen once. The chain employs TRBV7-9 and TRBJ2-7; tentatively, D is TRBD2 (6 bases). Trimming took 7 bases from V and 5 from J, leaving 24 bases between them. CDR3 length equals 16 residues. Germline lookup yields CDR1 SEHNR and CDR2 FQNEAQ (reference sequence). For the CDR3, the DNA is TGTGCCAGCATACCGACCGAGACTAGTACAAAACACGAGCAGTACTTC. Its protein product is CASIPTETSTKHEQYF.

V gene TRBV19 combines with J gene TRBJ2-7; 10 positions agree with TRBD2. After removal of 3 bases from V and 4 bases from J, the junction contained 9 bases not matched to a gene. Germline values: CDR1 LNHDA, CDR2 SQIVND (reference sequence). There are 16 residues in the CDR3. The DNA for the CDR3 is TGTGCCAGTAGTATCGGTCCTAGCGGGAGTGGATACGAGCAGTACTTC. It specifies CASSIGPSGSGYEQYF.

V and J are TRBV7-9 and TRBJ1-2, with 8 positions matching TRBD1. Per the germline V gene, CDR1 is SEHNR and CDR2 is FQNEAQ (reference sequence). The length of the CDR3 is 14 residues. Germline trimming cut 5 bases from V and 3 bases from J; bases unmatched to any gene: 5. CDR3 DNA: TGTGCCAGCAGCATACAACAGGGGGACTATGGCTACACCTTC. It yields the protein CASSIQQGDYGYTF.

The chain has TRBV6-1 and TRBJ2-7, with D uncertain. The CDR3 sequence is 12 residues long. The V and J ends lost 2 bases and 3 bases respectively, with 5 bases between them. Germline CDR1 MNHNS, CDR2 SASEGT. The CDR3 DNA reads TGTGCCAGCAGTGAACCTTACTACGAGCAGTACTTC. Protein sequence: CASSEPYYEQYF.

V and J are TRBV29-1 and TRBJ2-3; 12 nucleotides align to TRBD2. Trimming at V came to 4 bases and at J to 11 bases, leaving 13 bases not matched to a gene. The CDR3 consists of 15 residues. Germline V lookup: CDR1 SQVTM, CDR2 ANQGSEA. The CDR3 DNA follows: TGCAGCGTTGTGGCCCTAGCGGGAGGGCCCATGTGGCAGTATTTT. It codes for CSVVALAGGPMWQYF.

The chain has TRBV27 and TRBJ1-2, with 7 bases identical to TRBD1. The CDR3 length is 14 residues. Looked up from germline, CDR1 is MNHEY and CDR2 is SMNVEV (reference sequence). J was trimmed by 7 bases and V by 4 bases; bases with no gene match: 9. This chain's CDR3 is CASSSQGVGSGYTF. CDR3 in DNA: TGTGCCAGCAGTTCTCAGGGGGTTGGGAGTGGCTACACCTTC.

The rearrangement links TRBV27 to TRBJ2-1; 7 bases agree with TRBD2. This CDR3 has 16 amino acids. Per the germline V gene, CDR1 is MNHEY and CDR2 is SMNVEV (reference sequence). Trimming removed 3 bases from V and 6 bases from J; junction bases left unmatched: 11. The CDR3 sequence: CASSFQGLVVTNEQFF. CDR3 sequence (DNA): TGTGCCAGCAGTTTTCAAGGACTAGTAGTTACCAATGAGCAGTTCTTC.

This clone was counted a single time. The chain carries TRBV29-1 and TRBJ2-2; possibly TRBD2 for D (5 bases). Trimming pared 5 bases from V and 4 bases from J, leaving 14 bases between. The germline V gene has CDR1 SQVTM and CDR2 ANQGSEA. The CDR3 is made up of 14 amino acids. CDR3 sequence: CSVPSGNTTGELFF. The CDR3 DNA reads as TGCAGCGTTCCCAGCGGAAATACCACCGGGGAGCTGTTTTTT.

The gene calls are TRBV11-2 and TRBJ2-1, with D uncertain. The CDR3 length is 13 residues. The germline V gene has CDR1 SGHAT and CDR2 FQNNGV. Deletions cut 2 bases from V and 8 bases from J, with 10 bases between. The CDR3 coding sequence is TGTGCCAGCAGCTTATATAGCCGGGATGAGCAGTTCTTC. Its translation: CASSLYSRDEQFF.

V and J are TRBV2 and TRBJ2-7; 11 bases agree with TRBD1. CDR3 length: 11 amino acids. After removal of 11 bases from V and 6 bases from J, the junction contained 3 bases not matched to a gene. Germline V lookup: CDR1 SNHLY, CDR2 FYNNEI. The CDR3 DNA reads TGTGCCGGGGACAGGGGGTTCGAGCAGTACTTC. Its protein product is CAGDRGFEQYF.

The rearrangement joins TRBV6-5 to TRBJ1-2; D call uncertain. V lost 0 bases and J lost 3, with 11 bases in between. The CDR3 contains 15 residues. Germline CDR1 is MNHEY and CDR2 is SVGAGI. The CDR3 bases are TGTGCCAGCAGTTACTCGTCTACAGCCTACTATGGCTACACCTTC. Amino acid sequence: CASSYSSTAYYGYTF.

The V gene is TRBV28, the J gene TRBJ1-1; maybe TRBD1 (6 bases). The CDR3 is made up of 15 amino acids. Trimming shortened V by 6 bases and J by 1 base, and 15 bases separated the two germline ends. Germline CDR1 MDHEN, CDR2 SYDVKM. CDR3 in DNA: TGTGCCAGCAGGATGACTTCGACAGGGAACACTGAAGCTTTCTTT. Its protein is CASRMTSTGNTEAFF.

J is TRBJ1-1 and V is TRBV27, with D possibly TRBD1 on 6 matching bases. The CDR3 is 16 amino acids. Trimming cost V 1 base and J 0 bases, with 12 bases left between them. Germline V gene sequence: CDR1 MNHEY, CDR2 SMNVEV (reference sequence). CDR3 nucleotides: TGTGCCAGCAGTTTATTTGGGGGACACTTGAACACTGAAGCTTTCTTT. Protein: CASSLFGGHLNTEAFF.

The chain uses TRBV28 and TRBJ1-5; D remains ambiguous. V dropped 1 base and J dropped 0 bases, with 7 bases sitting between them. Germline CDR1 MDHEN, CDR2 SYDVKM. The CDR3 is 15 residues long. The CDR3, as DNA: TGTGCCAGCAGTTTATTAATGAGTAGCAATCAGCCCCAGCATTTT. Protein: CASSLLMSSNQPQHF.

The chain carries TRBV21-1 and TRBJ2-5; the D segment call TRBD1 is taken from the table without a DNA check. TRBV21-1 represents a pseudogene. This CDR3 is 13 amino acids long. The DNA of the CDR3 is TGTGCCAGCGAGACAGGGACCCTGGGGGCCCAGTACTTC. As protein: CASETGTLGAQYF.